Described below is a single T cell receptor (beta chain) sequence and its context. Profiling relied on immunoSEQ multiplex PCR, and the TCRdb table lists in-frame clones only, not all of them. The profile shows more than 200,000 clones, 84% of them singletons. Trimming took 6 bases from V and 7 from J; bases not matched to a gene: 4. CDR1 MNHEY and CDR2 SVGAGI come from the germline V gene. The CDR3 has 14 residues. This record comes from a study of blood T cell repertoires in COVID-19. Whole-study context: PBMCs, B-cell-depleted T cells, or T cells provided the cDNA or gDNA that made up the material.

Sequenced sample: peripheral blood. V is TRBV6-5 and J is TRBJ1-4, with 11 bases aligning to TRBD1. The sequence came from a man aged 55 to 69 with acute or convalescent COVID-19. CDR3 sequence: CASRDRGRFEKLFF. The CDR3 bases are TGTGCCAGCAGGGACAGGGGGCGTTTTGAAAAACTGTTTTTT.